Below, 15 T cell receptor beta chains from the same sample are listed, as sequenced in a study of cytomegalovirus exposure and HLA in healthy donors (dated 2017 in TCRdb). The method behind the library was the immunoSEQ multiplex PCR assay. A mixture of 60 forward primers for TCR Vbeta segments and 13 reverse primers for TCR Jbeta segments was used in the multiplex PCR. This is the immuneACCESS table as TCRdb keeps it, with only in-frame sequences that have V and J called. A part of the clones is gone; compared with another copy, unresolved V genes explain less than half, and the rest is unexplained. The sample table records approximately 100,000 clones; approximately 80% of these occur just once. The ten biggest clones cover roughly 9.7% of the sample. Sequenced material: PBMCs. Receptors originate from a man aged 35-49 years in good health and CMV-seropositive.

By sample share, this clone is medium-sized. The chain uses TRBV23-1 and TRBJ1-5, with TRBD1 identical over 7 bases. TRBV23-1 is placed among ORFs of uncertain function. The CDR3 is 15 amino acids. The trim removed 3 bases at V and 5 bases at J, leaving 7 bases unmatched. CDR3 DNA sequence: TGCGCCAGCAGTCAGGCAGACAGGGCAGATCAGCCCCAGCATTTT. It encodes CASSQADRADQPQHF.

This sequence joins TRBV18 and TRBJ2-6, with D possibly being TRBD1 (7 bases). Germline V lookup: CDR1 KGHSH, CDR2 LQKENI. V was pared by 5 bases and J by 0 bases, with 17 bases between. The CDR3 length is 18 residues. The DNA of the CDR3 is TGTGCCAGCTCATCGCGGGGACAGTACAACTCTGGGGCCAACGTCCTGACTTTC. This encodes CASSSRGQYNSGANVLTF.

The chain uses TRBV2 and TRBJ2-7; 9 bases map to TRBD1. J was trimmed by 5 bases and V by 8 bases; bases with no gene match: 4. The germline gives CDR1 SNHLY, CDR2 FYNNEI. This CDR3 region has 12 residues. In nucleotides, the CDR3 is TGTGCCAGCCACCGACAGGGGGACGAGCAGTACTTC. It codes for CASHRQGDEQYF.

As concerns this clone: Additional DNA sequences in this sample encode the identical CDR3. Here the CDR3 DNA reads TGTGCCAGCAGCTTAGCGCCCGTGGGGACACCTAGCACAGATACGCAGTATTTT. Protein sequence: CASSLAPVGTPSTDTQYF. J is TRBJ2-3 and V is TRBV7-6; D is perhaps TRBD1 (6 bases). This CDR3 comprises 18 residues. Germline V gene sequence: CDR1 SGHVS, CDR2 FNYEAQ. Trimming removed 0 bases at V and 0 bases at J, with 16 bases between.

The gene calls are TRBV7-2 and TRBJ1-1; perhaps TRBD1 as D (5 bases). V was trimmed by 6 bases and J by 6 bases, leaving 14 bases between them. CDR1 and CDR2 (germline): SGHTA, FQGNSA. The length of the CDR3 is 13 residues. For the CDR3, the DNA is TGTGCCAGCAGGGAGGGGCCCGTGGCTGAAGCTTTCTTT. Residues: CASREGPVAEAFF. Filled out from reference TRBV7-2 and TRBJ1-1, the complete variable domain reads GAGVSQSPSNKVTEKGKDVELRCDPISGHTALYWYRQSLGQGLEFLIYFQGNSAPDKSGLPSDRFSAERTGGSVSTLTIQRTQQEDSAVYLCASREGPVAEAFFGQGTRLTVV.

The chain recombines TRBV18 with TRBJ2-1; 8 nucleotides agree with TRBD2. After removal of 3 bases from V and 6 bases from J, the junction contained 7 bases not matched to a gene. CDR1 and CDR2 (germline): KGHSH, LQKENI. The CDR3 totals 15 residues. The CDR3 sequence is CASSPPTSARNEQFF. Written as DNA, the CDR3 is TGTGCCAGCTCACCCCCGACTAGCGCGCGCAATGAGCAGTTCTTC.

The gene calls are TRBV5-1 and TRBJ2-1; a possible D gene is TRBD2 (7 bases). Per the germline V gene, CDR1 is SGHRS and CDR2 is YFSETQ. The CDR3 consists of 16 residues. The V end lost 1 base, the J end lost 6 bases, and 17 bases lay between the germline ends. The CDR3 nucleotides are TGCGCCAGCAGCTTGTATCCGGGGGGCGACCCCAATGAGCAGTTCTTC. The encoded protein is CASSLYPGGDPNEQFF.

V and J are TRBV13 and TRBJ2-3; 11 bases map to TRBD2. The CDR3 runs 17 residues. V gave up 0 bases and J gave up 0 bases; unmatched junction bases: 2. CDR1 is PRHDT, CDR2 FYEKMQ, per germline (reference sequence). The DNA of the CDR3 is TGTGCCAGCAGCTTAGGACTAGCGGGGGAGAGCACAGATACGCAGTATTTT. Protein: CASSLGLAGESTDTQYF.

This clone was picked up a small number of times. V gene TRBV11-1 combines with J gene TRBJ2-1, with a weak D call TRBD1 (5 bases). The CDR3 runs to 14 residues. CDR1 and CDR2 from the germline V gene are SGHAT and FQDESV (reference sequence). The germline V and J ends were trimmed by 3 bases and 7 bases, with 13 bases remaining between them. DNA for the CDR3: TGTGCCAGCAGCTTCCAGGGAACGACAAATGAGCAGTTCTTC. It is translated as CASSFQGTTNEQFF.

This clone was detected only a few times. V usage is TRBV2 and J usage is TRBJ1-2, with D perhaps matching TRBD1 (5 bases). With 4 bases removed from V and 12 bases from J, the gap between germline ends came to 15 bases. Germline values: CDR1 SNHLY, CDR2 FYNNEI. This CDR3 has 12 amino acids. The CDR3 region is CASSAARVSHTF. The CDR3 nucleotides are TGTGCCAGCAGTGCGGCCAGGGTGTCTCACACCTTC.

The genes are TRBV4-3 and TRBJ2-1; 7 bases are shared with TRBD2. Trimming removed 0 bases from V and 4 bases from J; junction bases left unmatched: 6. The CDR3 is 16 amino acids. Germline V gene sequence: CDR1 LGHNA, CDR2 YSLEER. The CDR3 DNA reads TGCGCCAGCAGCCAAGATACCAGCGGGGAGTACAATGAGCAGTTCTTC. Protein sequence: CASSQDTSGEYNEQFF.

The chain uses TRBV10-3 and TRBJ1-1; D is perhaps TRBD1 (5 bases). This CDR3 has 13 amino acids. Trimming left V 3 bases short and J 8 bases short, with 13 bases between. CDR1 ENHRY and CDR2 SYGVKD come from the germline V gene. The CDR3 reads CAISDLRQTEAFF. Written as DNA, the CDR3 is TGTGCCATCAGTGACTTACGACAGACAGAAGCTTTCTTT.

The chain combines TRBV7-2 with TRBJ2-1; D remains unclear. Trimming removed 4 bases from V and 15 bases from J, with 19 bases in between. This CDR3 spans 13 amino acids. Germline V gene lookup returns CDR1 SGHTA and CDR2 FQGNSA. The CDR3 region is CASSSKLVSYLFF. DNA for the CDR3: TGTGCCAGCAGCTCAAAGCTAGTATCGTATTTGTTCTTC.

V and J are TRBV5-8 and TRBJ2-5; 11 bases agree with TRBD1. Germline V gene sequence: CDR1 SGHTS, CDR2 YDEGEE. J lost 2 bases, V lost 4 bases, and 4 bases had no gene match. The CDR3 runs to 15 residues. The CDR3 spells CASSEGQGVQETQYF. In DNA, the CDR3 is TGTGCCAGCAGCGAGGGACAGGGGGTACAAGAGACCCAGTACTTC.

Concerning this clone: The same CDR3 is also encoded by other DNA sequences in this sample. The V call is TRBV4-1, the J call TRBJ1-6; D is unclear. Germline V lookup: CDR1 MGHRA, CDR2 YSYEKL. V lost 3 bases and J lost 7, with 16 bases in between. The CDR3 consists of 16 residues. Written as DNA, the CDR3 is TGCGCCAGCAGCCACAACGCGGCCGGCGACAATTCACCCCTCCACTTT. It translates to CASSHNAAGDNSPLHF.